The T cell receptor beta chain described here comes from a study of vaccination effects on CD4 cells after COVID-19. Study-level points and caveats: Marked clonal contraction was seen late after vaccination (in both infection- and vaccine-induced clones). Vaccine-induced clones in healthy vaccinees cross-reacted with common cold coronaviruses in only 1 of 255 cases.

With regard to this clone: The antigen is unknown.

Under the ViraFEST assay, PBMC were stimulated with viral peptide pools so that antigen-specific CD4+ T cells expanded. Sequencing was performed afterwards. At the end of over 8 days of culture, CD4+ T cells were isolated. All vaccine recipients tested negative for nucleocapsid antibodies and had never contracted SARS-CoV-2 infection. Culturing of more than 1.5 million PBMC per well took place with around 9.4 IU/ml IL-2 and 7.5 to 10 ug/ml peptides. Replacing half the medium with IL-2 medium was done on days 3 and 7. Method: immunoSEQ multiplex PCR; TCRdb's copy keeps in-frame clones and lacks some. Among 50,000 to 60,000 clones listed, about two thirds were seen once. With 4 bases removed from V and 2 bases from J, the gap between germline ends came to 12 bases. Germline V lookup: CDR1 LNHNV, CDR2 YYDKDF (reference sequence). This CDR3 has 15 amino acids.

V usage is TRBV15 and J usage is TRBJ1-5; D unclear. The sequencing used CD4+ T cells from PBMCs cultured with SARS-CoV-2 spike peptides, collected before COVID-19 vaccination. The clonotype comes from a human donor who received a COVID-19 vaccine. DNA for the CDR3: TGTGCCACCAGCATTCTCATCGGTGGCAATCAGCCCCAGCATTTT. Its protein is CATSILIGGNQPQHF.